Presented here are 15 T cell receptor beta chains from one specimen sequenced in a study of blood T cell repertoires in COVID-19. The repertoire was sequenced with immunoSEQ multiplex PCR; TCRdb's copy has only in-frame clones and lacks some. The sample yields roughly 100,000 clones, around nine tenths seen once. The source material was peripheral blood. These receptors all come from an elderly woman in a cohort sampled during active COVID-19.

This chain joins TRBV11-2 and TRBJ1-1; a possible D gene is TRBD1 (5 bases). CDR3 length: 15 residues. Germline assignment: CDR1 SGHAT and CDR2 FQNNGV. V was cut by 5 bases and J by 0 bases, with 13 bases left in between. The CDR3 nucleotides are TGTGCCAGCAGCCGGGAGGGGACCTTGAACACTGAAGCTTTCTTT. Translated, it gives CASSREGTLNTEAFF.

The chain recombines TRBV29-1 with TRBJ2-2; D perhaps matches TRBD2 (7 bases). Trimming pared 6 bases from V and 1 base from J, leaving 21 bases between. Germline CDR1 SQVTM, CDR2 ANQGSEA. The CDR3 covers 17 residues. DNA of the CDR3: TGCAGCGTGGGAGGGGGAGGGTCGGGAGTGAACACCGGGGAGCTGTTTTTT. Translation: CSVGGGGSGVNTGELFF.

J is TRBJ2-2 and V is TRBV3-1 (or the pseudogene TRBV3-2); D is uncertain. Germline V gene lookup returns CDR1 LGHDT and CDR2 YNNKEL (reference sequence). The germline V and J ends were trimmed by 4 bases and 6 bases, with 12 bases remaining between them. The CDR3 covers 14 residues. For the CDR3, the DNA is TGTGCCAGCAGCCCCCGCGTTGGTTCCGGGGAGCTGTTTTTT. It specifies CASSPRVGSGELFF.

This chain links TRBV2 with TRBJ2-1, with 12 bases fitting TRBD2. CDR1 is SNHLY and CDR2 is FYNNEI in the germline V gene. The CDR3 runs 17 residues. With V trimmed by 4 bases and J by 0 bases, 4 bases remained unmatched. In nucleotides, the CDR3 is TGTGCCAGCAGTGGGCTAGCGGGAGGGGACTCCTACAATGAGCAGTTCTTC. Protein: CASSGLAGGDSYNEQFF.

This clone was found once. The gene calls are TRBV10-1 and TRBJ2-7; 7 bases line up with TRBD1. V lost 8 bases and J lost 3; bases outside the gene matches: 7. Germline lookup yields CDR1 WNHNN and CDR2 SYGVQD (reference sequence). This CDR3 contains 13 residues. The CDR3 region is CASSWGQNYEQYF. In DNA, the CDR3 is TGCGCCAGCTCGTGGGGACAGAACTACGAGCAGTACTTC.

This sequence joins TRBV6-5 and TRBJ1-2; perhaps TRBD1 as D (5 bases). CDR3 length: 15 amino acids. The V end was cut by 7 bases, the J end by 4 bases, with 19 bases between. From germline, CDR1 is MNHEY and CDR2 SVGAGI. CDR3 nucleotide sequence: TGTGCCAGCATACCCTCCCCAGGGTACGGCTATGGCTACACCTTC. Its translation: CASIPSPGYGYGYTF.

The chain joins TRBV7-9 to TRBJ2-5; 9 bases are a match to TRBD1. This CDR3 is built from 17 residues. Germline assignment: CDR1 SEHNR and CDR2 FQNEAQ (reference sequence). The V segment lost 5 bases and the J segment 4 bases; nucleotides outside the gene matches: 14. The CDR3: CASSPRIRQGGAETQYF. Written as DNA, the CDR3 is TGTGCCAGCAGCCCGCGAATACGACAGGGGGGCGCAGAGACCCAGTACTTC. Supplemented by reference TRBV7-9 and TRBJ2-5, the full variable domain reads DTGVSQNPRHKITKRGQNVTFRCDPISEHNRLYWYRQTLGQGPEFLTYFQNEAQLEKSRLLSDRFSAERPKGSFSTLEIQRTEQGDSAMYLCASSPRIRQGGAETQYFGPGTRLLVL.

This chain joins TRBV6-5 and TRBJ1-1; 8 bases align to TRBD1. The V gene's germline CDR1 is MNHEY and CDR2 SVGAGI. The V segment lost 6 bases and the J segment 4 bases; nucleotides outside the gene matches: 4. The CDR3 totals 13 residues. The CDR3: CASSSTGGTEAFF. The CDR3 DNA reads TGTGCCAGCAGCTCTACAGGGGGCACTGAAGCTTTCTTT.

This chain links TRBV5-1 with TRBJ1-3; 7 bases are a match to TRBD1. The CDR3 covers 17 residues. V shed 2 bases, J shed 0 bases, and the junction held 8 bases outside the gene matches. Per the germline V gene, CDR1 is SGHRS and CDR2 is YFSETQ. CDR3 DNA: TGCGCCAGCAGCTTAGGGGGGACAGACAACTCTGGAAACACCATATATTTT. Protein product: CASSLGGTDNSGNTIYF.

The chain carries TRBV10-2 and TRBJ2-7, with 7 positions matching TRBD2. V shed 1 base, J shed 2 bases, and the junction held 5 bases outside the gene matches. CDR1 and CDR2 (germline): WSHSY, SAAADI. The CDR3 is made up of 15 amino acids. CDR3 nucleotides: TGCGCCAGCAGTGAGTTGCAGCGGGAACCCTACGAGCAGTACTTC. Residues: CASSELQREPYEQYF.

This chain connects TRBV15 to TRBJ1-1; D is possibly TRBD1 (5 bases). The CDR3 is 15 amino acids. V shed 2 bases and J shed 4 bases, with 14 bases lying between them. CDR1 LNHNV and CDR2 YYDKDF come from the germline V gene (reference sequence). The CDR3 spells CATSRNNRFFTEAFF. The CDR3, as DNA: TGTGCCACCAGCAGAAACAACAGGTTTTTCACTGAAGCTTTCTTT.

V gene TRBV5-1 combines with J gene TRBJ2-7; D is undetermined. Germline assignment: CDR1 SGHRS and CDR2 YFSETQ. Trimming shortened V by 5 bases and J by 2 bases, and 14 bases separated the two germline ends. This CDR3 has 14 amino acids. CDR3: CASRSVGGPYEQYF. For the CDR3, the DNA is TGCGCCAGCAGGTCCGTCGGTGGTCCCTACGAGCAGTACTTC.

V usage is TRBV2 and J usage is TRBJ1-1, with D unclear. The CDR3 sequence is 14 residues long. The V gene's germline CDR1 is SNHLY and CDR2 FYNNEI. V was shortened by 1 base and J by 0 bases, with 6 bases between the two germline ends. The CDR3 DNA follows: TGTGCCAGCAGTGAAGAGCAGGTGAACACTGAAGCTTTCTTT. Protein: CASSEEQVNTEAFF.

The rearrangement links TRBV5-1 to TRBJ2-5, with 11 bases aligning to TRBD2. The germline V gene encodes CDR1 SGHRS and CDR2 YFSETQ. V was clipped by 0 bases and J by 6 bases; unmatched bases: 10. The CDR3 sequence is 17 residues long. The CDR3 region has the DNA TGCGCCAGCAGCTTGGCTTGGAGACTAGCGGGGTTAAAGACCCAGTACTTC. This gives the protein CASSLAWRLAGLKTQYF.

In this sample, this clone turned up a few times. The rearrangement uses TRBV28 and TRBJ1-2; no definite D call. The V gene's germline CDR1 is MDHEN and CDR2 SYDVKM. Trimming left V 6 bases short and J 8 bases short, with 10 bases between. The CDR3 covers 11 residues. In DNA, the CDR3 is TGTGCCAGCAGCTCGGTAGCGGGCTACACCTTC. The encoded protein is CASSSVAGYTF.